This T cell receptor (beta chain) stems from a study of shared clonotypes between healthy human individuals (dated by TCRdb to between 2020 and 2021). At the level of the whole study: The cohort comprised two women and a few men aged 18 to 49 years. For each donor, CD4 naive and CD4 memory were each given three plates, CD8 naive was given two plates, and CD8 memory was given one plate. Each donor's leukapheresis produced roughly between roughly 0.9 and 8.9 billion PBMCs. Different laboratories and diverse techniques were used to prepare libraries and sequence TCR repertoires, to increase sequencing depth and limit assay-specific biases. The study deeply sequenced blood TCR repertoires of five healthy adults to estimate repertoire size and the extent of clonotype sharing between individuals. Study-level results and caveats: Across a handful of donors, roughly 5.4% of naive CD4, roughly 3.5% of naive CD8, approximately 2.5% of memory CD4, and approximately 0.4% of memory CD8 clonotypes were shared. Compared with non-shared clonotypes, clonotypes shared by all four sorted-subset donors had higher generation probabilities. Because the study included a small number of donors, the genetic and exposure-history diversity represented was limited. Rarefaction of sorted-subset datasets indicated incomplete sequencing despite the large sequencing depth. Based on pairwise subsampling, the degree of clonotype sharing among donors was expected to be affected by sequencing depth. Naive subsets generally had larger estimated clonotype richness than memory subsets. Only blood was sampled, and tissue TCR repertoires likely differ from those in blood.

Worth noting for this clone: No cognate antigen has been identified for it. One end of the junction is discordant with germline, which a read error may explain.

Using the deep immunoSEQ assay, TCR CDR3 regions were amplified from genomic DNA by multiplex PCR. Genomic DNA extracted from each cell subset was distributed evenly over all wells of several immunoSEQ 96-well plates, and each plate served as one replicate. For sorted subsets, 200 to 250 ng genomic DNA, equal to 30,000 to 35,000 T cell genomes, was loaded into each replicate PCR. The purified libraries were quantified using a Qubit 3.0 fluorometer, sized with a Bioanalyzer 2100, and then quantified again using the KAPA Library Quantification kit. Each immunoSEQ 96-well plate was sequenced on its own single-read 150-cycle Illumina NextSeq 550 flow cell. The published analysis was carried out like this. Because the immunoSEQ output included only junctional sequences and no quality scores, the filtering could not be the same as the filtering used for full-length reads. To assign V/J genes and CDR3, sequences were annotated using PyIR, a Python wrapper for IgBLAST v1.9, with IMGT germline references. Any read was removed if the V/J assignment was weak (E-value above 1e-6), the CDR3 was missing, or the read contained stop codons, out-of-frame junctions, or ambiguous translated residues. A V3J clonotype was defined by an identical inferred V gene, J gene, and CDR3 amino acid sequence. To compute the percentage overlap between repertoires, the number of shared unique clonotypes was divided by the size of the smaller repertoire. RTK rarefaction, the Chao1 estimator, and Recon v2.1 estimates of unobserved clonotypes were used to assess repertoire richness. Generation probabilities for all TCRbeta clonotypes obtained by the gDNA method from several donors were computed using OLGA. What TCRdb holds here is the immuneACCESS table cut down to in-frame rearrangements. Part of the clones is not present; checked against another copy, under half of the missing clones reflect an unresolved V gene, and the others are unexplained. V, J and clone size were drawn from that table, and D and trimming were deduced from the DNA. The sample has about 2 million clones on record, over 85% of them singletons. In total, the top ten clones hold 0.1% to 0.15% of the sample.

The CDR3 runs 13 amino acids, cysteine and phenylalanine included. Only CDR3 DNA remains: 39 bases, in frame from the first base. CDR1 and CDR2, looked up from the germline V gene, are SGHDT and YYEEEE. Donors were healthy HIV-negative adults with no recently reported acute infections or vaccinations. Every donor was a Caucasian adult residing in Nashville, Tennessee, USA. CD4+ T cells were enriched by magnetic negative selection, after which naive cells were positively selected on CD45RA and the negative fraction was taken as the memory subset. After blood collection by leukapheresis, PBMCs were isolated using Ficoll-Histopaque density gradient centrifugation and then cryopreserved in the vapor phase of liquid nitrogen. Analytical flow cytometry was used to check the purity and quantity of every magnetically sorted T cell population. Genomic DNA was isolated from each sorted fraction and quantified by UV absorbance on a Nanodrop 2000c.

The material sequenced was naive CD4+ T cells sorted from blood. The sample's cell subset or site label is to be understood as: CD45RA+ positively selected. Here the chain combines TRBV5-6 and TRBJ2-7; the D gene is not confidently resolved. The receptor comes from a man aged 18 to 29 in good health. The encoded CDR3 is CASSPLLSHEQYF. The sequenced DNA: TGTGCCAGCAGCCCACTCCTCTCCCACGAGCAGTACTTC. The variable domain in full, with residues beyond the CDR3 obtained from the reference TRBV5-6 and TRBJ2-7 genes, is DAGVTQSPTHLIKTRGQQVTLRCSPKSGHDTVSWYQQALGQGPQFIFQYYEEEERQRGNFPDRFSGHQFPNYSSELNVNALLLGDSALYLCASSPLLSHEQYFGPGTRLTVT.